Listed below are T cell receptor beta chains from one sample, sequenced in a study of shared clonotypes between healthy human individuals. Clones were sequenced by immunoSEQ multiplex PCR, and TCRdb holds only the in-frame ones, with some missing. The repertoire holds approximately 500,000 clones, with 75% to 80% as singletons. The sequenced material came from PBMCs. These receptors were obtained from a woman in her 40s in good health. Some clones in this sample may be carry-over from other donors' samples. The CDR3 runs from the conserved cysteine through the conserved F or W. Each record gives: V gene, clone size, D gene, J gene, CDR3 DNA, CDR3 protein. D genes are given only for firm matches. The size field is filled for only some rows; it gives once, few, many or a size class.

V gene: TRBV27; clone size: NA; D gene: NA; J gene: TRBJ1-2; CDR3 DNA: TGTGCCAGCAGTTTAGTGTGGGGCAACTATGGCTACACCTTC; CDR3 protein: CASSLVWGNYGYTF
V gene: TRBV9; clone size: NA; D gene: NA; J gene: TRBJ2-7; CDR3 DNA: TGTGCCAGCAGCGTAGGGAACCTCCCCTACGAGCAGTACTTC; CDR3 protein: CASSVGNLPYEQYF
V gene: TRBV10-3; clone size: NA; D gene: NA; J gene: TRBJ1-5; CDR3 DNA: TGTGCCATCAGTGATTCGGGGACACCGGTAGGGCCCAGAGACTATCAGCCCCAGCATTTT; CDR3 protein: CAISDSGTPVGPRDYQPQHF
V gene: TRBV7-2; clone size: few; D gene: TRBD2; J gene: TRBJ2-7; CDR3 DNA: TGTGCCAGCAGCACCCCACGGCGCGGGAGGGGCGAGCAGTACTTC; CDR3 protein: CASSTPRRGRGEQYF
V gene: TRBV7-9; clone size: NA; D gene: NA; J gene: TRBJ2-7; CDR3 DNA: TGTGCCAGCAGCCCGGAGGGACAGCTCTACGAGCAGTACTTC; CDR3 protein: CASSPEGQLYEQYF
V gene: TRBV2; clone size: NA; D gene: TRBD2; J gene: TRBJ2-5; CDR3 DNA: TGTGCCAGCAGTGGTGCCTCGGGAGGAGAGACCCAGTACTTC; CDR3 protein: CASSGASGGETQYF
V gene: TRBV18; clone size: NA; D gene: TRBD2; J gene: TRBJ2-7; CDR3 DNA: TGTGCCAGCTCCCCGACTAGCGGGAGTATGTACGAGCAGTACTTC; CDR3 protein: CASSPTSGSMYEQYF
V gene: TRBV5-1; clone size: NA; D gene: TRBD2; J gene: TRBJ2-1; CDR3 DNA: TGCGCCAGCAGCCCGGGACTAGCGGGGTTCAATGAGCAGTTCTTC; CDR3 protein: CASSPGLAGFNEQFF
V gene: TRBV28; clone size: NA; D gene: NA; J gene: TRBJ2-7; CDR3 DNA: TGTGCCAGCACCGGTCCAGCGGATCCCTACGAGCAGTACTTC; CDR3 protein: CASTGPADPYEQYF
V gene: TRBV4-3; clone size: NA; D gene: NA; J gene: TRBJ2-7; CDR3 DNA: TGCGCCAGCAGCCAAGAGTCTGCTCTCGAGCAGTACTTC; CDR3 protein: CASSQESALEQYF
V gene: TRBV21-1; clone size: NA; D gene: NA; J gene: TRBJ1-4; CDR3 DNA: TGTGCCAGCAGCTTCATAGGTGGATGCGCTGAAAAACTGTTTTTT; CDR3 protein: CASSFIGGCAEKLFF
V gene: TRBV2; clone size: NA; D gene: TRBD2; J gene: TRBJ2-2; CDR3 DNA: TGTGCCACCCAATCTAGCGGGGCGACGAACACCGGGGAGCTGTTTTTT; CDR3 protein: CATQSSGATNTGELFF
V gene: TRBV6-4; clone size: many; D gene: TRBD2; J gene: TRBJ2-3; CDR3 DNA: TGTGCCAGCAGTGACGGACTAGCGACAGATACGCAGTATTTT; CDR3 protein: CASSDGLATDTQYF
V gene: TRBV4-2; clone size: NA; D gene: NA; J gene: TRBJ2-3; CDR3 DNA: TGTGCCAGCAGCCAACCGCCGGCGGACTCAGCTAGCACAGATACGCAGTATTTT; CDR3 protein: CASSQPPADSASTDTQYF
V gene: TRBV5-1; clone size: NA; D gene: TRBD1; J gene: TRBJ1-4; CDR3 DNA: TGCGCCAGCAGCTTGCAAGGGGGCGCGGGTGAAAAACTGTTTTTT; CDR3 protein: CASSLQGGAGEKLFF
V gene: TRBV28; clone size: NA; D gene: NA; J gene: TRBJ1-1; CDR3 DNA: TGTGCCAGCAGTGACTACACTGAAGCTTTCTTT; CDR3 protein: CASSDYTEAFF